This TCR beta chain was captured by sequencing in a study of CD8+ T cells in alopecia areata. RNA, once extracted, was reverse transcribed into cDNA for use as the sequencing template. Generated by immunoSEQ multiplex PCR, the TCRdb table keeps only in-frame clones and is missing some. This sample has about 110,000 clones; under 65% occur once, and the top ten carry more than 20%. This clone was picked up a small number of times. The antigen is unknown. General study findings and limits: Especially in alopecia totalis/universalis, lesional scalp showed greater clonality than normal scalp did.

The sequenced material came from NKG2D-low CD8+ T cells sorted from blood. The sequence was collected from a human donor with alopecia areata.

CDR3 sequence: CSVEDDTGELFF. Written as DNA, the CDR3 is TGCAGCGTTGAAGATGACACCGGGGAGCTGTTTTTT. The chain couples TRBV29-1 to TRBJ2-2, with D hard to call. The CDR3 runs to 12 residues. Germline CDR1 SQVTM, CDR2 ANQGSEA. Trimming took off 0 bases at V and 3 bases at J, with 2 bases between the two ends.